The T cell receptor beta chain described here comes from a study of blood T cell repertoires in COVID-19. About the study: Acute-phase and convalescent COVID-19 samples originated in the United States, Italy and Spain.

Recruitment covered over 20 US areas and drew participants whose ages spanned 18 to 89 years. Those designated as exposed participants met a COVID-19 case within 2 weeks before study entry. Original handling: The authors estimated nucleated cell counts from reference gene primer amplification. TCRdb's table, derived via immunoSEQ multiplex PCR, lists solely in-frame clones and lacks some. V, J and clone size are those of that table, while D and trimming were read from the DNA. The sample consists of about 350,000 clones, roughly 90% of them appearing once. The CDR3 has 15 residues. J was trimmed by 6 bases and V by 3 bases; bases with no gene match: 7. CDR1 SGHDN and CDR2 FVKESK come from the germline V gene.

The clonotype originates from a woman aged 25-40 years who had been exposed to COVID-19. The chain combines TRBV14 with TRBJ2-1; 8 bases map to TRBD1. Source material: PBMCs or T cells enriched from blood (not recorded which). The CDR3 DNA is TGTGCCAGCAGCCACAGGGGGCGTCCTGGCAATGAGCAGTTCTTC. It encodes CASSHRGRPGNEQFF. The whole variable domain, filled in from reference TRBV14 and TRBJ2-1, reads EAGVTQFPSHSVIEKGQTVTLRCDPISGHDNLYWYRRVMGKEIKFLLHFVKESKQDESGMPNNRFLAERTGGTYSTLKVQPAELEDSGVYFCASSHRGRPGNEQFFGPGTRLTVL.